These T cell receptor beta chains were read from a single sample in a study of blood T cell repertoires in COVID-19. This table comes from immunoSEQ multiplex PCR, and its TCRdb copy is limited to in-frame clones, with some not included. The sample gives about 120,000 clones, about 90% of which show up once; around 4% is in the top ten. The sample comprised peripheral blood. Receptor source: a woman aged 60 to 75 with COVID-19, enrolled during active disease. Each CDR3 is given with its conserved first and last residue. Fields, in order: V gene, D gene, J gene, clone size, CDR3 protein, CDR3 DNA. D genes are given only for firm matches. For some rows the clone size is stated as once, few or many, or as a class when expanded; others skip it.

v_call: TRBV18
d_call: -
j_call: TRBJ1-5
clone_size: -
cdr3_aa: CASSEQGSNQPQHF
cdr3_nt: TGTGCCAGCTCAGAACAGGGTTCCAATCAGCCCCAGCATTTT

v_call: TRBV30
d_call: -
j_call: TRBJ1-2
clone_size: -
cdr3_aa: CAWSSNYGYTF
cdr3_nt: TGTGCCTGGAGCTCTAACTATGGCTACACCTTC

v_call: TRBV9
d_call: TRBD2
j_call: TRBJ2-7
clone_size: -
cdr3_aa: CASTPTSVGTYEQYF
cdr3_nt: TGTGCCAGCACCCCGACTAGCGTAGGGACCTACGAGCAGTACTTC

v_call: TRBV6-5
d_call: TRBD1
j_call: TRBJ2-1
clone_size: -
cdr3_aa: CASSPTGNEQFF
cdr3_nt: TGTGCCAGCAGCCCGACAGGGAATGAGCAGTTCTTC

v_call: TRBV3-1/TRBV3-2
d_call: TRBD2
j_call: TRBJ2-5
clone_size: -
cdr3_aa: CASSHHPSGTIQETQYF
cdr3_nt: TGTGCCAGCAGCCACCACCCTTCCGGGACTATTCAAGAGACCCAGTACTTC

v_call: TRBV19
d_call: -
j_call: TRBJ1-4
clone_size: -
cdr3_aa: CASSIGTGATNEKLFF
cdr3_nt: TGTGCCAGTAGTATAGGCACGGGGGCAACTAATGAAAAACTGTTTTTT

v_call: TRBV9
d_call: -
j_call: TRBJ1-4
clone_size: -
cdr3_aa: CASSVSTGWGEKLFF
cdr3_nt: TGTGCCAGCAGCGTGTCGACAGGATGGGGTGAAAAACTGTTTTTT

v_call: TRBV3-1/TRBV3-2
d_call: -
j_call: TRBJ1-1
clone_size: few
cdr3_aa: CASSHHGGDEAFF
cdr3_nt: TGTGCCAGCAGCCACCATGGGGGGGATGAAGCTTTCTTT

v_call: TRBV20-1
d_call: TRBD1
j_call: TRBJ1-2
clone_size: -
cdr3_aa: CSARTGYGYTF
cdr3_nt: TGCAGTGCAAGGACAGGGTACGGCTACACCTTC

v_call: TRBV6-6
d_call: -
j_call: TRBJ1-1
clone_size: -
cdr3_aa: CASIPREATEAFF
cdr3_nt: TGTGCCAGCATTCCCAGGGAGGCCACTGAAGCTTTCTTT

v_call: TRBV7-3
d_call: -
j_call: TRBJ2-1
clone_size: -
cdr3_aa: CASSPVGQQDNEQFF
cdr3_nt: TGTGCCAGCAGCCCGGTAGGGCAACAGGACAATGAGCAGTTCTTC

v_call: TRBV2
d_call: -
j_call: TRBJ1-2
clone_size: -
cdr3_aa: CASSRTAYGYTF
cdr3_nt: TGTGCCAGCAGTAGGACAGCCTATGGCTACACCTTC

v_call: TRBV29-1
d_call: -
j_call: TRBJ1-5
clone_size: -
cdr3_aa: CSVAENGVNQPQHF
cdr3_nt: TGCAGCGTTGCCGAGAACGGGGTCAATCAGCCCCAGCATTTT

v_call: TRBV30
d_call: -
j_call: TRBJ1-5
clone_size: -
cdr3_aa: CAWSVGWGQPQHF
cdr3_nt: TGTGCCTGGAGTGTAGGTTGGGGCCAGCCCCAGCATTTT

v_call: TRBV18
d_call: TRBD1
j_call: TRBJ1-5
clone_size: -
cdr3_aa: CASSLRQGDQPQHF
cdr3_nt: TGTGCCAGCTCACTAAGACAGGGGGATCAGCCCCAGCATTTT

v_call: TRBV19
d_call: TRBD1
j_call: TRBJ1-4
clone_size: -
cdr3_aa: CASSRTGDNEKLFF
cdr3_nt: TGTGCCAGTAGTAGGACAGGGGATAATGAAAAACTGTTTTTT

v_call: TRBV18
d_call: -
j_call: TRBJ1-2
clone_size: -
cdr3_aa: CASSSGHANYGYTF
cdr3_nt: TGTGCCAGCTCATCAGGACACGCCAACTATGGCTACACCTTC

v_call: TRBV27
d_call: TRBD2
j_call: TRBJ2-2
clone_size: -
cdr3_aa: CASSSPGLAGGGLNTGELFF
cdr3_nt: TGTGCCAGCAGTTCACCGGGACTAGCGGGGGGCGGACTGAACACCGGGGAGCTGTTTTTT

v_call: TRBV6-4
d_call: -
j_call: TRBJ1-6
clone_size: -
cdr3_aa: CASSDSRGSPLHF
cdr3_nt: TGTGCCAGCAGTGACTCAAGGGGTTCACCCCTCCACTTT

v_call: TRBV5-1
d_call: -
j_call: TRBJ1-6
clone_size: -
cdr3_aa: CASRPTGLNSPLHF
cdr3_nt: TGCGCCAGCAGGCCGACAGGACTTAATTCACCCCTCCACTTT